This T cell receptor (beta chain) was sequenced in a study of brain T cells in children with intractable seizures. Germline V gene data show CDR1 as LNHDA and CDR2 as SQIVND (reference sequence). This CDR3 region has 13 residues. V dropped 5 bases and J dropped 7 bases, with 12 bases sitting between them. TCRdb's copy holds only in-frame clones and misses some; the assay was immunoSEQ multiplex PCR. The sample shows 60,000 to 85,000 clones, about 93% of them seen only once. This TCR came from a boy under two years old with tuberous sclerosis and intractable seizures. The chain has TRBV19 and TRBJ2-1; D is unresolved. Sequenced here: peripheral blood, sampled at surgery. The CDR3 region has the DNA TGTGCCAGTAGTCCAACTCCGTTAAATGAGCAGTTCTTC. Its protein product is CASSPTPLNEQFF.